These 5 T cell receptor beta chains originate from one sample sequenced in a study of T cell responses to AZD1222 COVID-19 vaccine. Repertoires were generated with immunoSEQ multiplex PCR, while TCRdb's copy carries only in-frame clones and drops some. In the table there are about 110,000 clones, about 91% of which are singletons. The material sequenced was peripheral blood, taken on day 0 of AZD1222 vaccination. Receptor source: an adult in good health.

CDR3 sequence: CASSDTGRSQPQHF. DNA for the CDR3: TGTGCCAGCAGTGATACAGGGAGATCTCAGCCCCAGCATTTT. The V call is TRBV2, the J call TRBJ1-5; D perhaps matches TRBD1 (6 bases). CDR3 length: 14 residues. Trimming shortened V by 3 bases and J by 6 bases, and 12 bases separated the two germline ends. Germline CDR1 reads SNHLY; CDR2 reads FYNNEI.

The CDR3 loop is CASSLLGGGPSFF. CDR3 in DNA: TGTGCCAGCAGCTTGTTAGGGGGCGGCCCATCTTTCTTT. The J gene is TRBJ1-1, the V gene TRBV5-4, with TRBD1 matching 7 bases. The V gene's germline CDR1 is SGHNT and CDR2 YYREEE (reference sequence). Trimming removed 1 base from V and 12 bases from J; junction bases left unmatched: 9. The CDR3 sequence is 13 residues long.

The CDR3 bases are TGTGCCATCAGTGACGGGCAGGGGTACACTGAAGCTTTCTTT. It encodes CAISDGQGYTEAFF. J is TRBJ1-1 and V is TRBV10-3; a weak D match, TRBD1 (6 bases). This CDR3 spans 14 amino acids. Trimming cost V 3 bases and J 3 bases, with 11 bases left between them. Germline CDR1 is ENHRY and CDR2 is SYGVKD.

This sequence joins TRBV6-5 and TRBJ1-5; D uncertain. Germline CDR1 is MNHEY and CDR2 is SVGAGI. The CDR3 totals 13 residues. The V end lost 6 bases, the J end lost 6 bases, and 12 bases lay between the germline ends. The CDR3 here is CASSQRTVQPQHF. For the CDR3, the DNA is TGTGCCAGCAGCCAGCGGACCGTTCAGCCCCAGCATTTT.

The chain combines TRBV7-2 with TRBJ1-5; D is ambiguous. The CDR3 is made up of 15 amino acids. CDR1 SGHTA and CDR2 FQGNSA come from the germline V gene. Trimming removed 1 base at V and 5 bases at J, with 12 bases between. The CDR3 reads CASSLGYRGDQPQHF. CDR3 nucleotide sequence: TGTGCCAGCAGCTTAGGATATCGGGGAGATCAGCCCCAGCATTTT.